The 27 T cell receptor beta chains below come from one sample, sequenced in a study of quantifying T cell responses using KT2 cells. Study overall: cDNA was made from DNase-treated RNA using alpha and beta constant primers.

The cDNA 3' end received a ligated oligonucleotide with a UMI. First-round PCR used three to five cycles and beta primers RC1.1 and RC1.2 covering TRBC1 and TRBC2. One entry per CDR3 protein results from TCRdb running MiXCR on the UMI-ligation and nested PCR reads. The table includes 25,000 to 35,000 distinct CDR3 sequences, 10% to 13% detected once. Sequencing was done on a sample of PBMCs spiked with cells of the T cell clone KT2. The receptors derive from a human donor.

The V call is TRBV6-2 or TRBV6-3, the J call TRBJ2-1; maybe TRBD1 (5 bases). CDR1 and CDR2 (germline): MNHEY, SVGEGT. The CDR3 totals 15 residues. V was pared by 2 bases and J by 8 bases, with 16 bases between. This CDR3 reads CASSYQTPGLDEQFF. DNA for the CDR3: TGTGCCAGCAGTTACCAGACCCCAGGGCTCGATGAGCAGTTCTTC.

This clonotype has ten or more counts. This sequence joins TRBV12-3 or TRBV12-4 and TRBJ2-5; D gene ambiguous. This CDR3 comprises 12 residues. V lost 4 bases, J lost 0 bases, and 3 bases lay in between. Here the CDR3 DNA reads TGTGCCAGCAGTTCCAACCAAGAGACCCAGTACTTC. Translation gives CASSSNQETQYF.

The chain recombines TRBV12-3 or TRBV12-4 with TRBJ1-1, with TRBD1 matching over 8 bases. This CDR3 region has 15 residues. The ends lost 7 bases at V and 1 base at J; junction bases unmatched: 8. The CDR3 DNA sequence: TGTGCCAGCACCGCGAGGACAGGGCGGAACACTGAAGCTTTCTTT. Translation gives CASTARTGRNTEAFF.

This clonotype appeared many times. The rearrangement joins TRBV7-6 to TRBJ2-1, with 15 bases lining up with TRBD2. Per the germline V gene, CDR1 is SGHVS and CDR2 is FNYEAQ. Trimming took 5 bases from V and 6 from J; bases not matched to a gene: 11. CDR3 length: 18 amino acids. The CDR3, as DNA: TGTGCCAGCAGCCCTTCCGGGACTAGCGGGAGGAGAGGCAATGAGCAGTTCTTC. This encodes CASSPSGTSGRRGNEQFF.

With regard to this clonotype: The CDR3 carries no conserved terminal phenylalanine or tryptophan, so it likely arises from a read error. This chain links TRBV7-3 with TRBJ1-1; no clear D. V was trimmed by 2 bases and J by 1 base, leaving 5 bases between them. The CDR3 has 13 residues. CDR1 is SGHTA, CDR2 FQGTGA, per germline. The CDR3 DNA reads as TGTGCCAGCAGCTTATCTCAGAACACTGAAGCTTTCTTG. This gives the protein CASSLSQNTEAFL.

The table lists this clonotype with a few counts. The chain uses TRBV6-5 and TRBJ2-4, with 16 bases fitting TRBD2. V trimming: 2 bases; J trimming: 4 bases; junction bases outside the gene matches: 20. CDR3 length: 23 amino acids. Germline values: CDR1 MNHEY, CDR2 SVGAGI. CDR3 sequence reads: CASSYPPGLAGGPLPQKKNIQYF. The CDR3 region has the DNA TGTGCCAGCAGTTACCCCCCGGGACTAGCGGGAGGGCCCCTTCCCCAAAAGAAAAACATTCAGTACTTC.

This clonotype appeared many times. The V gene is TRBV10-1, the J gene TRBJ1-1, with a possible D match to TRBD1 (6 bases). CDR3 length: 14 amino acids. Germline-derived CDR1 and CDR2 are WNHNN and SYGVQD (reference sequence). Trimming left V 3 bases short and J 6 bases short, with 14 bases between. The CDR3 DNA follows: TGCGCCAGCAGTGATTTTGGGACAAGTGCTGAAGCTTTCTTT. This encodes CASSDFGTSAEAFF.

V usage is TRBV11-2 and J usage is TRBJ1-2; perhaps TRBD1 as D (6 bases). Germline CDR1 SGHAT, CDR2 FQNNGV. V was cut by 6 bases and J by 8 bases, with 13 bases left in between. CDR3 size: 12 residues. In DNA form, the CDR3 reads TGTGCCAGCAGTTCCCAGGGGAGAGGCTACACCTTC. It is translated as CASSSQGRGYTF. The full variable domain, its missing parts supplied by reference TRBV11-2 and TRBJ1-2, is EAGVAQSPRYKIIEKRQSVAFWCNPISGHATLYWYQQILGQGPKLLIQFQNNGVVDDSQLPKDRFSAERLKGVDSTLKIQPAKLEDSAVYLCASSSQGRGYTFGSGTRLTVV.

At least ten counts were recorded for this clonotype. The rearrangement joins TRBV5-1 to TRBJ1-1, with a weak D call TRBD1 (6 bases). V was pared by 1 base and J by 11 bases, with 18 bases between. Germline lookup yields CDR1 SGHRS and CDR2 YFSETQ. CDR3 size: 14 residues. Here the CDR3 reads CASSLPGGGDQAFF. The CDR3 DNA reads TGCGCCAGCAGCTTGCCAGGAGGGGGGGATCAGGCTTTCTTT.

This clonotype was seen a handful of times. The rearrangement links TRBV2 to TRBJ1-2, with a tentative D call TRBD1 (6 bases). CDR3 length: 13 residues. V dropped 5 bases and J dropped 8 bases, with 15 bases sitting between them. Germline lookup yields CDR1 SNHLY and CDR2 FYNNEI. The CDR3 loop is CASSWGASGGYTF. The CDR3 bases are TGTGCCAGCAGTTGGGGGGCGTCGGGCGGCTACACCTTC.

The J gene is TRBJ2-7, the V gene TRBV7-2; D may be TRBD1 or TRBD2 (6 bases each). Trimming took off 0 bases at V and 6 bases at J, with 12 bases between the two ends. Germline V CDR1 and CDR2: SGHTA, FQGNSA. The CDR3 loop spans 14 amino acids. The CDR3 DNA sequence: TGTGCCAGCAGCTTAGCGCTAGGGGGGAGCGAGCAGTACTTC. Protein sequence: CASSLALGGSEQYF.

This clonotype occurred many times. The chain recombines TRBV20-1 with TRBJ1-1; the D gene is possibly TRBD1 (5 bases). CDR1 and CDR2 (germline): DFQATT, SNEGSKA (reference sequence). This CDR3 comprises 13 residues. With 5 bases removed from V and 1 base from J, the gap between germline ends came to 11 bases. CDR3 region: CSAPKTANTEAFF. In DNA form, the CDR3 reads TGCAGTGCTCCCAAGACAGCGAACACTGAAGCTTTCTTT.

The chain joins TRBV6-4 to TRBJ2-1, with TRBD1 identical over 7 bases. The CDR3 consists of 14 residues. Looked up from germline, CDR1 is MRHNA and CDR2 is SNTAGT. The ends lost 4 bases at V and 6 bases at J; junction bases unmatched: 6. The chain's CDR3 is CASSGDSNTNEQFF. The CDR3 bases are TGTGCCAGCAGTGGGGACAGTAATACCAATGAGCAGTTCTTC.

The sample holds a few counts of this clonotype. The V call is TRBV2, the J call TRBJ2-5; D ambiguous. Germline V gene sequence: CDR1 SNHLY, CDR2 FYNNEI. This CDR3 region has 10 residues. The ends were cut back, 7 bases at V and 5 bases at J, with 5 bases in the middle. This CDR3 reads CASKRETQYF. CDR3 in DNA: TGTGCCAGCAAACGGGAGACCCAGTACTTC.

V and J are TRBV6-1 and TRBJ1-5, with TRBD1 matching 8 bases. V trimming: 8 bases; J trimming: 7 bases; junction bases outside the gene matches: 13. The CDR3 runs to 15 residues. Per the germline V gene, CDR1 is MNHNS and CDR2 is SASEGT. The CDR3 DNA reads as TGTGCCAGCGGCACCGGACAGGGACAAGGGCAGCCCCAGCATTTT. Protein sequence: CASGTGQGQGQPQHF.

There are many counts of this clonotype. V gene TRBV5-5 combines with J gene TRBJ2-3, with D perhaps matching TRBD2 (6 bases). Germline CDR1 and CDR2: SGHKS and YYEKEE (reference sequence). The CDR3 extends over 15 amino acids. Trimming took off 0 bases at V and 0 bases at J, with 8 bases between the two ends. CDR3 in amino acids: CASSLDGTSTDTQYF. The CDR3 nucleotides are TGTGCCAGCAGCTTGGACGGGACTAGCACAGATACGCAGTATTTT.

The gene calls are TRBV20-1 and TRBJ2-3; 9 positions agree with TRBD1. Germline V gene data show CDR1 as DFQATT and CDR2 as SNEGSKA (reference sequence). This CDR3 spans 14 amino acids. With 3 bases clipped from V and 7 bases from J, the junction kept 8 bases outside the gene matches. CDR3 sequence reads: CSASEGTGGYTQYF. CDR3 coding DNA: TGCAGTGCTAGTGAGGGCACAGGGGGCTATACGCAGTATTTT.

This clonotype has more than one count but fewer than ten. This chain links TRBV27 with TRBJ2-2, with D hard to call. The CDR3 length is 16 residues. V lost 5 bases, J lost 6 bases, and 19 bases lay in between. Germline V CDR1 and CDR2: MNHEY, SMNVEV (reference sequence). CDR3 bases: TGTGCCAGCAGTACCGAATATTCCCGAGTACCCGGGGAGCTGTTTTTT. It codes for CASSTEYSRVPGELFF.

Only a few counts were recorded for this clonotype. The J gene is TRBJ2-1, the V gene TRBV20-1, with 9 bases identical to TRBD2. The V gene's germline CDR1 is DFQATT and CDR2 SNEGSKA (reference sequence). V shed 8 bases and J 3 bases; nucleotides not matched to a gene: 5. The CDR3 runs to 13 residues. Here the CDR3 reads CSLSGSYYNEQFF. The CDR3 bases are TGCAGTCTTAGCGGGAGTTACTACAATGAGCAGTTCTTC.

This clonotype has a handful of counts. The gene calls are TRBV24-1 and TRBJ2-3, with 13 nucleotides matching TRBD2. V trimming: 4 bases; J trimming: 1 base; junction bases outside the gene matches: 1. The germline V gene has CDR1 KGHDR and CDR2 SFDVKD. The CDR3 has 16 amino acids. In DNA, the CDR3 is TGTGCCACCAGTGACGGACTAGCGGGAGGCACAGATACGCAGTATTTT. Protein product: CATSDGLAGGTDTQYF.

This clonotype was counted a few times. The chain has TRBV6-4 and TRBJ2-1; 11 nucleotides agree with TRBD2. Germline CDR1 is MRHNA and CDR2 is SNTAGT. The trim removed 5 bases at V and 7 bases at J, leaving 7 bases unmatched. The CDR3 totals 15 residues. The CDR3 DNA reads as TGTGCCAGCAGTTCCACTAGCGGGAGTGGTAATGAGCAGTTCTTC. Protein: CASSSTSGSGNEQFF.

This clonotype came up a few times. This rearrangement joins TRBV12-3 or TRBV12-4 to TRBJ2-1; no clear D. Trimming removed 3 bases from V and 4 bases from J, with 10 bases in between. The CDR3 length is 14 residues. The CDR3 region has the DNA TGTGCCAGCAGTTTCGGTTCTACATACAATGAGCAGTTCTTC. It encodes CASSFGSTYNEQFF.

The sample holds many counts of this clonotype. This chain links TRBV2 with TRBJ2-7; TRBD2 matches 7 bases. The CDR3 runs 12 residues. Per the germline V gene, CDR1 is SNHLY and CDR2 is FYNNEI. The ends lost 6 bases at V and 5 bases at J; junction bases unmatched: 4. The CDR3 region is CASSRDYDEQYF. The CDR3 coding sequence is TGTGCCAGCAGCCGGGACTATGACGAGCAGTACTTC.

This clonotype has more than one count but fewer than ten. The chain has TRBV6-2 or TRBV6-3 and TRBJ2-3, with 9 bases identical to TRBD2. Germline-derived CDR1 and CDR2 are MNHEY and SVGEGT. The V segment lost 5 bases and the J segment 2 bases; nucleotides outside the gene matches: 5. The CDR3 is 15 residues long. The chain's CDR3 is CASSPGTSTTDTQYF. The CDR3 DNA sequence: TGTGCCAGCAGTCCCGGGACTAGCACCACAGATACGCAGTATTTT.

This clonotype was found a few times. In nucleotides, the CDR3 is TGTGCCAGCAGTTACTCGCCCCCGAGCGGATTGAGTAAAAGAAACACCATATATTTT. Protein product: CASSYSPPSGLSKRNTIYF. The chain links TRBV6-5 to TRBJ1-3; D gene unclear. CDR1 is MNHEY, CDR2 SVGAGI, per germline. V was trimmed by 0 bases and J by 5 bases, leaving 23 bases between them. The CDR3 is 19 residues long.

This clonotype was counted at least ten times. The chain has TRBV3-1 and TRBJ1-5; D uncertain. Looked up from germline, CDR1 is LGHDT and CDR2 is YNNKEL (reference sequence). Deletions cut 4 bases from V and 3 bases from J, with 7 bases between. The CDR3 consists of 13 residues. CDR3 nucleotide sequence: TGTGCCAGCAGCCGGAGCCCCAATCAGCCCCAGCATTTT. Translation gives CASSRSPNQPQHF.

There are many counts of this clonotype. J is TRBJ2-3 and V is TRBV6-5; D not certain. This CDR3 is 16 amino acids long. CDR1 is MNHEY, CDR2 SVGAGI, per germline. V was shortened by 2 bases and J by 0 bases, with 12 bases between the two germline ends. The CDR3: CASSYGQATSTDTQYF. CDR3 bases: TGTGCCAGCAGTTACGGGCAGGCGACTAGCACAGATACGCAGTATTTT.